The next 10 T cell receptor beta chains were all read from a single sample in a study of blood T cell repertoires in COVID-19. TCRdb's copy holds only in-frame clones and misses some; the assay was immunoSEQ multiplex PCR. The table shows 80,000 or so clones, with roughly four fifths occurring only once. Sequenced: peripheral blood. The receptors here all came from a human donor in a cohort sampled during active COVID-19.

This clone was seen a few times. The rearrangement uses TRBV11-2 and TRBJ2-2; unclear D gene. The CDR3 spans 13 residues. Germline loops: CDR1 SGHAT, CDR2 FQNNGV. V lost 0 bases and J lost 7, with 6 bases in between. The CDR3 DNA reads TGTGCCAGCAGCTTAGATGAGATCGGGGAGCTGTTTTTT. This encodes CASSLDEIGELFF.

V usage is TRBV19 and J usage is TRBJ2-1, with D possibly matching TRBD2 (6 bases). Germline CDR1 LNHDA, CDR2 SQIVND (reference sequence). The V end was cut by 3 bases, the J end by 0 bases, with 9 bases between. The CDR3 spans 15 residues. The CDR3 nucleotides are TGTGCCAGTAGTATTGACGGGAGCTCCTACAATGAGCAGTTCTTC. This encodes CASSIDGSSYNEQFF.

The rearrangement links TRBV10-2 to TRBJ1-2; possibly TRBD1 for D (6 bases). The CDR3 runs 15 residues. Germline V gene sequence: CDR1 WSHSY, CDR2 SAAADI. The V gene lost 1 base and the J gene lost 6 bases, with 15 bases spanning the gap. The DNA for the CDR3 is TGCGCCAGCAGTGAGTTAAGAACAGGGAGGGATGGCTACACCTTC. Translating gives CASSELRTGRDGYTF.

Only one count was recorded for this clone. This chain joins TRBV5-4 and TRBJ2-2; possibly TRBD1 for D (5 bases). The germline V and J ends were trimmed by 3 bases and 0 bases, with 15 bases remaining between them. Germline CDR1 SGHNT, CDR2 YYREEE (reference sequence). This CDR3 contains 17 residues. In DNA, the CDR3 is TGTGCCAGCAGCTCCCAGCGACAGACTTCGAACACCGGGGAGCTGTTTTTT. Its protein is CASSSQRQTSNTGELFF.

The chain couples TRBV7-2 to TRBJ2-5; D call uncertain. The V gene lost 5 bases and the J gene lost 5 bases, with 9 bases spanning the gap. The germline gives CDR1 SGHTA, CDR2 FQGNSA. The CDR3 contains 12 residues. The CDR3 nucleotides are TGTGCCAGCAGCAACAGCCGGGAGACCCAGTACTTC. Its translation is CASSNSRETQYF.

V gene TRBV7-2 combines with J gene TRBJ1-1; 8 bases agree with TRBD1. Germline assignment: CDR1 SGHTA and CDR2 FQGNSA. V was pared by 0 bases and J by 3 bases, with 6 bases of the junction left unmatched. This CDR3 contains 16 residues. In nucleotides, the CDR3 is TGTGCCAGCAGCTTAGCGGGGGACAGGACCTACACTGAAGCTTTCTTT. Its translation is CASSLAGDRTYTEAFF.

V usage is TRBV5-6 and J usage is TRBJ2-6; 9 bases line up with TRBD1. The germline CDR1 and CDR2 sequences are SGHDT and YYEEEE. The CDR3 is 16 amino acids. V trimming: 2 bases; J trimming: 2 bases; junction bases outside the gene matches: 2. CDR3 sequence reads: CASSFRQGAGANVLTF. The CDR3 nucleotides read TGTGCCAGCAGCTTCCGACAGGGGGCTGGGGCCAACGTCCTGACTTTC.

The genes are TRBV24-1 and TRBJ2-1; 10 nucleotides line up with TRBD1. The CDR3 sequence is 15 residues long. Unmatched junction bases numbered 6, after V lost 10 bases and J lost 1 base. Looked up from germline, CDR1 is KGHDR and CDR2 is SFDVKD. CDR3 region: CATNQGQGSYNEQFF. The CDR3 coding sequence is TGTGCCACGAATCAGGGACAGGGGTCCTACAATGAGCAGTTCTTC.

The chain is built from TRBV7-9 and TRBJ2-7, with a weak D call TRBD2 (6 bases). Germline V lookup: CDR1 SEHNR, CDR2 FQNEAQ (reference sequence). The CDR3 is made up of 14 amino acids. V shed 3 bases and J shed 5 bases, with 14 bases lying between them. CDR3 residues: CASSLDGRWNEQYF. The CDR3 coding sequence is TGTGCCAGCAGCTTGGATGGGAGGTGGAACGAGCAGTACTTC.

The genes are TRBV5-6 and TRBJ2-7; no clear D. The CDR3 contains 15 residues. Germline CDR1 SGHDT, CDR2 YYEEEE. Trimming removed 1 base from V and 6 bases from J, with 17 bases in between. This chain's CDR3 is CASSLSPLDRLEQYF. Written as DNA, the CDR3 is TGTGCCAGCAGCTTGAGTCCCCTCGATCGACTCGAGCAGTACTTC. Combining the CDR3 with reference TRBV5-6 and TRBJ2-7 gives the whole variable domain DAGVTQSPTHLIKTRGQQVTLRCSPKSGHDTVSWYQQALGQGPQFIFQYYEEEERQRGNFPDRFSGHQFPNYSSELNVNALLLGDSALYLCASSLSPLDRLEQYFGPGTRLTVT.